This T cell receptor beta chain originates from a study of beta chain features in type 1 diabetes. Broader study findings: Significant though moderate, a shortening of TCRB CDR3s appeared in all four CD4+ subsets of Type 1 diabetes patients. Fewer junction insertions and more nucleotide deletions appeared in type 1 diabetes patients.

Of note for this clone: Its antigen is as yet unknown.

Germline CDR1 is MGHDK and CDR2 is SYGVNS. V lost 4 bases and J 1 base, leaving 7 bases between the germline ends. The CDR3 contains 13 residues. The study reverse transcribed the entire isolated RNA, so it sequenced expressed TCRB transcripts. Naive, central memory and regulatory T cell samples averaged approximately 3.6 million immunoSEQ reads each. Here immunoSEQ multiplex PCR was the method, and the copy in TCRdb shows in-frame clones only, minus some. The sample has fewer than 300,000 clones; 20% are singletons. Material: naive CD4+ T cells from blood. The chain has TRBV25-1 and TRBJ1-1; no definite D call. The sequence came from a middle-aged woman with type 1 diabetes. This CDR3 reads CASSVPGNTEAFF. DNA for the CDR3: TGTGCCAGCAGTGTGCCGGGGAACACTGAAGCTTTCTTT. The variable domain in full, completed from reference TRBV25-1 and TRBJ1-1, reads EADIYQTPRYLVIGTGKKITLECSQTMGHDKMYWYQQDPGMELHLIHYSYGVNSTEKGDLSSESTVSRIRTEHFPLTLESARPSHTSQYLCASSVPGNTEAFFGQGTRLTVV.